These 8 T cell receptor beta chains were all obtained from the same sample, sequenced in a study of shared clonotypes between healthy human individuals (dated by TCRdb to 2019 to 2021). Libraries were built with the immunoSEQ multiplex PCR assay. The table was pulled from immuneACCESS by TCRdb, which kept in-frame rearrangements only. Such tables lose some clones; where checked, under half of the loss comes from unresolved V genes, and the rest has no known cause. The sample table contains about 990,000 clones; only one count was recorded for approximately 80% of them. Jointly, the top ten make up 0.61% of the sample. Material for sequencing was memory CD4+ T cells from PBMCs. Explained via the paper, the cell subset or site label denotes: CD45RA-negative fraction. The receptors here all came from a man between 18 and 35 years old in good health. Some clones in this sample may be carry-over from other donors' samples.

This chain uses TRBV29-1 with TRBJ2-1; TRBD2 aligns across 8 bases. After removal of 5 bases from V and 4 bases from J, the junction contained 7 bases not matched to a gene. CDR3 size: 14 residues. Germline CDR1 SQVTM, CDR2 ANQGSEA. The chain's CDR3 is CSVSEREQYNEQFF. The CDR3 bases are TGCAGCGTTTCCGAGCGGGAGCAGTACAATGAGCAGTTCTTC.

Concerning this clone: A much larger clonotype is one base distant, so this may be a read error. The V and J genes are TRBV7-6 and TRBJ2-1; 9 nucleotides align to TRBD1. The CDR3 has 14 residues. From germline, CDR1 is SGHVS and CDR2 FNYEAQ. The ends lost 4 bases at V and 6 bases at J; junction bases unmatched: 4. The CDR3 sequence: CASSWDRVSNEQFF. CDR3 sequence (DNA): TGTGCCAGCAGCTGGGACAGGGTTTCCAATGAGCAGTTCTTC.

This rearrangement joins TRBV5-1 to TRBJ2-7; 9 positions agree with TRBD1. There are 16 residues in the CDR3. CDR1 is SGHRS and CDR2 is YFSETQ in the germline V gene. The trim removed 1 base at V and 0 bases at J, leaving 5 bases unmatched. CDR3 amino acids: CASSLRGQGNSYEQYF. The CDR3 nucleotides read TGCGCCAGCAGCTTGCGCGGACAGGGGAACTCCTACGAGCAGTACTTC.

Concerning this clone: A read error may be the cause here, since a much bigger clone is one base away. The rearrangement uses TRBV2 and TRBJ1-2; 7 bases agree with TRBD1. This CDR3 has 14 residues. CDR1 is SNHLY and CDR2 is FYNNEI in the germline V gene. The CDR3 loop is CASSEASQGGGYAF. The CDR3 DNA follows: TGTGCCAGCAGTGAAGCTTCCCAGGGGGGTGGCTACGCCTTC.

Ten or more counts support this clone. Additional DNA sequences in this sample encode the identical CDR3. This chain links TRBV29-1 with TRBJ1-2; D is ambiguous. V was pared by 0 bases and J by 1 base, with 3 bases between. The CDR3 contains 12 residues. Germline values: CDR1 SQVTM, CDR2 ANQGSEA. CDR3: CSVEDHNYGYTF. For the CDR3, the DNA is TGCAGCGTTGAAGACCATAACTATGGCTACACCTTC. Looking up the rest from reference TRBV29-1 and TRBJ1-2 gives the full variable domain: SAVISQKPSRDICQRGTSLTIQCQVDSQVTMMFWYRQQPGQSLTLIATANQGSEATYESGFVIDKFPISRPNLTFSTLTVSNMSPEDSSIYLCSVEDHNYGYTFGSGTRLTVV.

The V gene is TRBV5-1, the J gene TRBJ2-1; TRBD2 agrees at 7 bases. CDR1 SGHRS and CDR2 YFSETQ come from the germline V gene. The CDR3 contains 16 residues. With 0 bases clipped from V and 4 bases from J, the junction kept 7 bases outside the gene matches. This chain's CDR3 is CASSLGAGVDYNEQFF. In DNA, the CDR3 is TGCGCCAGCAGCTTGGGGGCGGGAGTAGATTACAATGAGCAGTTCTTC.

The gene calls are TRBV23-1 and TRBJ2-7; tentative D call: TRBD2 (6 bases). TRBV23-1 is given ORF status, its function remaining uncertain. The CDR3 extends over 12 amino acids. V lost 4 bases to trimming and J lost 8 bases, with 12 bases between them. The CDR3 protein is CASSPREGKQYF. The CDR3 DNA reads TGCGCCAGCAGTCCGCGGGAAGGGAAGCAGTACTTC.

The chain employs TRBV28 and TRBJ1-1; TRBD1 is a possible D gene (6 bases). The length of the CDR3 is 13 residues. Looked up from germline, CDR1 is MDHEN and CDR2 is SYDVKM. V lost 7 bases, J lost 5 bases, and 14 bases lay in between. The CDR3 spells CASKVGGLTEAFF. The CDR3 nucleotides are TGTGCCAGCAAGGTTGGGGGGCTAACTGAAGCTTTCTTT.